Listed here are 12 T cell receptor beta chains from one sample, sequenced in a study of cytomegalovirus exposure and HLA in healthy donors (dated by TCRdb to 2016 to 2017). Library preparation used the immunoSEQ multiplex PCR assay. The multiplex PCR relied on a mix of 60 forward primers for TCR Vbeta segments and 13 reverse primers for TCR Jbeta segments. TCRdb limited this immuneACCESS table to in-frame rearrangements with V and J called. A share of clones is missing; checked studies link under half to unresolved V genes, and the rest is unexplained. The sample yields about 140,000 clones; approximately 82% were counted once. The top ten constitute 1.9% of the sample. The sequenced material came from PBMCs. The receptors originated from a woman in her thirties or forties in good health and CMV-seronegative.

The V and J genes are TRBV19 and TRBJ2-3; D is uncertain. CDR1 is LNHDA and CDR2 is SQIVND in the germline V gene (reference sequence). The CDR3 covers 14 residues. The V and J ends lost 2 bases and 3 bases respectively, with 9 bases between them. The CDR3 DNA follows: TGTGCCAGTAGTATACCCTACTATACAGATACGCAGTATTTT. Its protein product is CASSIPYYTDTQYF.

The chain is built from TRBV29-1 and TRBJ1-2; perhaps TRBD1 as D (5 bases). Per the germline V gene, CDR1 is SQVTM and CDR2 is ANQGSEA. V gave up 5 bases and J gave up 6 bases, with 19 bases separating them. This CDR3 contains 14 residues. The CDR3 is CSVFPGLKGDGYTF. CDR3 bases: TGCAGCGTTTTTCCCGGGCTAAAAGGGGATGGCTACACCTTC.

This clone was recorded only once. This chain links TRBV2 with TRBJ2-5, with no clear D. Judging by the DNA end, TRBJ2-7 fits better; the J call may be wrong. CDR1 and CDR2 (germline): SNHLY, FYNNEI. The CDR3 has 18 amino acids. CDR3 nucleotides: TGTGCCAGCAGCATAGGCCGAGCACAGCAAAAAGAGACCTACGAGCAGTACTTC. Residues: CASSIGRAQQKETYEQYF.

V and J are TRBV7-2 and TRBJ1-2; possibly TRBD1 for D (6 bases). The V end was cut by 0 bases, the J end by 7 bases, with 18 bases between. Germline values: CDR1 SGHTA, CDR2 FQGNSA. This CDR3 has 16 residues. DNA for the CDR3: TGTGCCAGCAGCTTAGCGACAAATACAGGGTTAAGTGGCTACACCTTC. It specifies CASSLATNTGLSGYTF.

The chain links TRBV11-1 to TRBJ1-5; D unclear. In germline, CDR1 is SGHAT, CDR2 FQDESV (reference sequence). The CDR3 runs to 13 residues. The V and J ends lost 2 bases and 5 bases respectively, with 7 bases between them. CDR3 DNA: TGTGCCAGCAGCTTATGGGGAGATCAGCCCCAGCATTTT. Translation: CASSLWGDQPQHF.

This chain connects TRBV30 to TRBJ1-4; 12 positions match TRBD1. The V gene end was trimmed by 3 bases and the J gene end by 7 bases; junction bases not matched to a gene: 6. CDR1 and CDR2 (germline): GTSNPN, SVGIG (reference sequence). This CDR3 spans 15 amino acids. The CDR3 is CAWRTPGQGAEKLFF. The CDR3 bases are TGTGCCTGGAGAACGCCGGGACAGGGGGCTGAAAAACTGTTTTTT. The whole variable domain, filled in from reference TRBV30 and TRBJ1-4, reads SQTIHQWPATLVQPVGSPLSLECTVEGTSNPNLYWYRQAAGRGLQLLFYSVGIGQISSEVPQNLSASRPQDRQFILSSKKLLLSDSGFYLCAWRTPGQGAEKLFFGSGTQLSVL.

V is TRBV5-5 and J is TRBJ1-1; D is uncertain. The ends were cut back, 0 bases at V and 1 base at J, with 7 bases in the middle. Looked up from germline, CDR1 is SGHKS and CDR2 is YYEKEE (reference sequence). The CDR3 loop spans 14 amino acids. CDR3 DNA sequence: TGTGCCAGCAGCTTGGACGGAGGGAACACTGAAGCTTTCTTT. It codes for CASSLDGGNTEAFF.

The V and J genes are TRBV18 and TRBJ1-4; no reliable D call. Germline loops: CDR1 KGHSH, CDR2 LQKENI. This CDR3 contains 14 residues. Trimming took off 1 base at V and 7 bases at J, with 10 bases between the two ends. The CDR3 loop reads CASSPRADSEKLFF. CDR3 bases: TGTGCCAGCTCACCACGGGCAGATAGTGAAAAACTGTTTTTT.

The chain joins TRBV7-8 to TRBJ1-2; 9 bases agree with TRBD1. CDR3 length: 12 amino acids. Per germline, CDR1 SGHVS and CDR2 FQNEAQ. The J segment lost 8 bases and the V segment lost 10 bases, leaving 8 bases of the junction unmatched. CDR3 sequence (DNA): TGTGCCACCGCGACAGGGGGAGAGGGCTACACCTTC. This translates into CATATGGEGYTF.

V gene TRBV19 combines with J gene TRBJ2-3; 7 positions agree with TRBD2. Unmatched junction bases numbered 8, after V lost 5 bases and J lost 6 bases. The CDR3 runs 14 residues. Germline V gives CDR1 LNHDA, CDR2 SQIVND (reference sequence). The CDR3 loop reads CASSGGRNPDTQYF. The CDR3 bases are TGTGCCAGTAGTGGCGGGAGAAATCCCGATACGCAGTATTTT.

The chain couples TRBV28 to TRBJ2-3, with TRBD1 matching over 9 bases. CDR3 length: 16 residues. V was clipped by 2 bases and J by 4 bases; unmatched bases: 7. CDR1 is MDHEN, CDR2 SYDVKM, per germline. CDR3 nucleotide sequence: TGTGCCAGCAGTTTAAGGACAGGGGCTGGTCCAGATACGCAGTATTTT. As protein: CASSLRTGAGPDTQYF.

This clone was seen only once. This chain connects TRBV29-1 to TRBJ2-5; 7 bases line up with TRBD1. The tail of the sequence fits TRBJ2-7 better, so the J call may be wrong. The CDR3 sequence is 12 residues long. In germline, CDR1 is SQVTM, CDR2 ANQGSEA. The CDR3 DNA sequence: TGCAGCGTTGGACAGGGTACCTACGAGCAGTACTTC. Translated, it gives CSVGQGTYEQYF.